Presented here are 21 T cell receptor beta chains from one specimen sequenced in a study of molecular identifiers for immune sequencing clone quantification. TCRdb analysed the PCR reads with MiXCR anew, one entry per CDR3 protein. The sample has about 640,000 distinct CDR3 sequences; 15% to 20% are singletons. Sequencing was performed on naive CD8+ T cells from blood, with Jurkat cell RNA spiked in. Described subset: FACS-sorted CD8+CD4-CCR7+CD45RA+ naive T cells. All receptors derive from a human donor in good health. Some libraries in this study had Jurkat cell RNA spiked in.

This clonotype was recorded at least ten times. The chain's CDR3 is CASSLGLFYEQYF. DNA of the CDR3: TGTGCCAGCAGTTTGGGACTGTTCTACGAGCAGTACTTC. This chain uses TRBV27 with TRBJ2-7; tentatively, D is TRBD2 (6 bases). The CDR3 contains 13 residues. Trimming pared 3 bases from V and 3 bases from J, leaving 9 bases between. CDR1 and CDR2 from the germline V gene are MNHEY and SMNVEV (reference sequence).

This clonotype was recorded many times. The V gene is TRBV6-6, the J gene TRBJ2-3; D not certain. The length of the CDR3 is 12 residues. The V gene's germline CDR1 is MNHNY and CDR2 SVGAGI (reference sequence). Between the trimmed V and J ends, which lost 3 bases and 6 bases, there was a span of 7 bases. The CDR3, as DNA: TGTGCCAGCAGTTATCAAGGTGATACGCAGTATTTT. Its protein is CASSYQGDTQYF.

The rearrangement uses TRBV20-1 and TRBJ1-2; TRBD1 might be the D (5 bases). Germline CDR1 reads DFQATT; CDR2 reads SNEGSKA (reference sequence). This CDR3 is 15 amino acids long. Between the trimmed V and J ends, which lost 1 base and 2 bases, there was a span of 14 bases. The CDR3 DNA reads TGCAGTGCTAGAGGGATAGCAGGGTCGAACTATGGCTACACCTTC. Translation: CSARGIAGSNYGYTF.

In its sample, this clonotype was seen a few times. A much larger clone lies a single base off, so this may be a read error. CDR3 in amino acids: CASSWTVSTEAFF. CDR3 coding DNA: TGTGCCAGCAGCTGGACAGTGAGCACTGAAGCTTTCTTT. The chain recombines TRBV5-6 with TRBJ1-1; D may be TRBD1 (6 bases). With 3 bases removed from V and 4 bases from J, the gap between germline ends came to 10 bases. The germline V gene has CDR1 SGHDT and CDR2 YYEEEE. This CDR3 is 13 amino acids long.

This clonotype was observed at least ten times. The rearrangement links TRBV27 to TRBJ2-5; no clear D. Germline CDR1 is MNHEY and CDR2 is SMNVEV (reference sequence). The CDR3 loop spans 15 amino acids. V dropped 4 bases and J dropped 3 bases, with 15 bases sitting between them. CDR3 loop: CASSSSVRTEETQYF. CDR3 DNA: TGTGCCAGCAGTTCATCGGTCCGGACCGAAGAGACCCAGTACTTC.

This clonotype was seen many times. The V gene is TRBV7-9, the J gene TRBJ1-1; TRBD1 aligns across 9 bases. Germline V gene sequence: CDR1 SEHNR, CDR2 FQNEAQ (reference sequence). The CDR3 covers 15 residues. V was clipped by 5 bases and J by 4 bases; unmatched bases: 8. CDR3 region: CASSGDRDQITEAFF. In nucleotides, the CDR3 is TGTGCCAGCAGCGGGGACAGGGATCAAATCACTGAAGCTTTCTTT. The entire variable domain, with the rest obtained from reference TRBV7-9 and TRBJ1-1, is as follows: DTGVSQNPRHKITKRGQNVTFRCDPISEHNRLYWYRQTLGQGPEFLTYFQNEAQLEKSRLLSDRFSAERPKGSFSTLEIQRTEQGDSAMYLCASSGDRDQITEAFFGQGTRLTVV.

This clonotype was detected many times. The V and J genes are TRBV6-5 and TRBJ1-1; tentative D call: TRBD1 (6 bases). Germline CDR1 is MNHEY and CDR2 is SVGAGI. Trimming removed 4 bases at V and 1 base at J, with 16 bases between. The CDR3 spans 16 residues. The CDR3, as DNA: TGTGCCAGCAGTTTGTCCCGCGGAGGGGGGAACACTGAAGCTTTCTTT. As protein: CASSLSRGGGNTEAFF.

At least ten counts were recorded for this clonotype. The chain employs TRBV12-3 or TRBV12-4 and TRBJ2-5, with 9 nucleotides matching TRBD2. The CDR3 has 15 amino acids. V lost 5 bases to trimming and J lost 3 bases; unmatched junction nucleotides: 7. CDR3 sequence: CASSGQAGGKETQYF. DNA for the CDR3: TGTGCCAGCAGTGGCCAAGCGGGGGGCAAAGAGACCCAGTACTTC.

This clonotype was picked up many times. The chain employs TRBV4-3 and TRBJ1-3; D remains ambiguous. Germline values: CDR1 LGHNA, CDR2 YSLEER. The CDR3 is made up of 17 amino acids. With 0 bases removed from V and 0 bases from J, the gap between germline ends came to 12 bases. CDR3 sequence (DNA): TGCGCCAGCAGCCAAGAAGTGGCCGGAGTCTCTGGAAACACCATATATTTT. This translates into CASSQEVAGVSGNTIYF.

This clonotype showed up many times. The genes are TRBV20-1 and TRBJ2-7, with 10 bases aligning to TRBD1. Germline CDR1 and CDR2: DFQATT and SNEGSKA (reference sequence). The CDR3 spans 13 residues. Trimming at V came to 6 bases and at J to 2 bases, leaving 4 bases not matched to a gene. Here the CDR3 DNA reads TGCAGTGCCCACGGACAGGGGGCCTACGAGCAGTACTTC. It is translated as CSAHGQGAYEQYF.

The CDR3 protein is CATSRDRTENEQFF. In nucleotides, the CDR3 is TGTGCCACCAGCAGAGATCGGACAGAGAATGAGCAGTTCTTC. The rearrangement uses TRBV15 and TRBJ2-1, with a tentative D call TRBD1 (6 bases). Trimming took 0 bases from V and 7 from J, leaving 10 bases between them. The germline gives CDR1 LNHNV, CDR2 YYDKDF (reference sequence). CDR3 length: 14 amino acids.

This clonotype was seen at least ten times. The V and J genes are TRBV28 and TRBJ2-7, with 7 bases identical to TRBD1. CDR1 and CDR2 (germline): MDHEN, SYDVKM. J was trimmed by 6 bases and V by 2 bases; bases with no gene match: 10. The CDR3 loop spans 15 amino acids. DNA for the CDR3: TGTGCCAGCAGTTTAACCCCGGGACAGAGAACCGAGCAGTACTTC. Protein sequence: CASSLTPGQRTEQYF.

This clonotype was observed once. The rearrangement joins TRBV27 to TRBJ1-5; maybe TRBD1 (6 bases). There are 13 residues in the CDR3. Germline V CDR1 and CDR2: MNHEY, SMNVEV (reference sequence). V was trimmed by 5 bases and J by 9 bases, leaving 14 bases between them. CDR3 sequence: CASSPQGVRPQHF. CDR3 coding DNA: TGTGCCAGCAGTCCACAGGGTGTTCGGCCCCAGCATTTT.

This clonotype appeared a few times. V is TRBV4-3 and J is TRBJ2-1; 8 nucleotides align to TRBD2. Losses at the gene ends were 5 bases for V and 0 bases for J; bases not matched to a gene: 3. CDR1 is LGHNA and CDR2 is YSLEER in the germline V gene. The CDR3 runs to 15 residues. The CDR3 coding sequence is TGCGCCAGCAGCGATAGCGGGAACTCCTACAATGAGCAGTTCTTC. Protein: CASSDSGNSYNEQFF.

This clonotype was recorded many times. This rearrangement joins TRBV27 to TRBJ2-2; D may correspond to TRBD1 or TRBD2 (6 bases each). The germline V and J ends were trimmed by 4 bases and 0 bases, with 15 bases remaining between them. The V gene's germline CDR1 is MNHEY and CDR2 SMNVEV (reference sequence). CDR3 length: 17 amino acids. CDR3 sequence reads: CASSSLTGLSNTGELFF. The CDR3 nucleotides read TGTGCCAGCAGTTCCTTGACAGGACTATCGAACACCGGGGAGCTGTTTTTT.

This clonotype has just one count. The junction shows a germline mismatch at one end, possibly a read error. The J gene is TRBJ1-2, the V gene TRBV5-1; a possible D gene is TRBD1 (5 bases). The CDR3 spans 14 residues. Germline V CDR1 and CDR2: SGHRS, YFSETQ. CDR3 nucleotide sequence: TGCGCCAGCAGCTTGGGTCAGGGTTTTTATGGCTACGCCTTC. Protein: CASSLGQGFYGYAF.

This clonotype was seen many times. V gene TRBV30 combines with J gene TRBJ2-7; 8 nucleotides match TRBD2. The CDR3 is 14 residues long. Germline V gene sequence: CDR1 GTSNPN, CDR2 SVGIG (reference sequence). The ends lost 4 bases at V and 0 bases at J; junction bases unmatched: 5. For the CDR3, the DNA is TGTGCCTGGAACGGCGGGGGGAGCTCCTACGAGCAGTACTTC. The encoded protein is CAWNGGGSSYEQYF.

This clonotype occurred many times. The CDR3 sequence: CASSSANVDTQYF. CDR3 in DNA: TGTGCCAGCAGTTCCGCTAATGTGGATACGCAGTATTTT. This chain joins TRBV28 and TRBJ2-3; D gene unclear. There are 13 residues in the CDR3. Germline lookup yields CDR1 MDHEN and CDR2 SYDVKM. The V end was cut by 4 bases, the J end by 6 bases, with 11 bases between.

This clonotype was detected a few times. The rearrangement links TRBV27 to TRBJ2-7; 8 nucleotides match TRBD2. Per the germline V gene, CDR1 is MNHEY and CDR2 is SMNVEV (reference sequence). The V gene end was trimmed by 2 bases and the J gene end by 6 bases; junction bases not matched to a gene: 6. This CDR3 contains 14 residues. CDR3 sequence: CASSLPGLEAEQYF. The CDR3 region has the DNA TGTGCCAGCAGTTTACCGGGACTAGAGGCCGAGCAGTACTTC.

This clonotype came up many times. The V and J genes are TRBV29-1 and TRBJ1-2; possibly TRBD1 for D (5 bases). Germline CDR1 is SQVTM and CDR2 is ANQGSEA. This CDR3 spans 13 amino acids. V lost 1 base, J lost 6 bases, and 12 bases lay in between. The CDR3 DNA sequence: TGCAGCGTTGAAGGAGTCAGGGTAGATGGCTACACCTTC. Protein: CSVEGVRVDGYTF.

The V call is TRBV6-6, the J call TRBJ2-4; D is ambiguous. Germline CDR1 MNHNY, CDR2 SVGAGI (reference sequence). V was trimmed by 4 bases and J by 4 bases, leaving 5 bases between them. This CDR3 spans 12 amino acids. CDR3 sequence: CASSWEKNIQYF. As DNA, the CDR3 is TGTGCCAGCAGTTGGGAAAAAAACATTCAGTACTTC.